Described below is a single T cell receptor (beta chain) sequence and its context. The data belong to a study of blood T cell repertoires in COVID-19. This CDR3 is 15 amino acids long. The germline V gene encodes CDR1 KGHSH and CDR2 LQKENI. Trimming stripped 3 bases from V and 5 bases from J, with 15 bases between. The age range of participants was about 18 to 95 years, with residence in under 25 US areas. This table comes from immunoSEQ multiplex PCR, and its TCRdb copy is limited to in-frame clones, with some not included. The table lists 200,000 to 250,000 clones, under 85% of them singletons. This clonotype was sampled from a man aged 55 to 70 who had recovered from COVID-19. Specimen: PBMCs or T cells enriched from blood (not recorded which). The chain employs TRBV18 and TRBJ2-3; a weak D match, TRBD1 (6 bases). The CDR3 loop is CASSPTQGSLDTQYF. The CDR3 region has the DNA TGTGCCAGCTCACCGACACAGGGAAGTTTAGATACGCAGTATTTT.